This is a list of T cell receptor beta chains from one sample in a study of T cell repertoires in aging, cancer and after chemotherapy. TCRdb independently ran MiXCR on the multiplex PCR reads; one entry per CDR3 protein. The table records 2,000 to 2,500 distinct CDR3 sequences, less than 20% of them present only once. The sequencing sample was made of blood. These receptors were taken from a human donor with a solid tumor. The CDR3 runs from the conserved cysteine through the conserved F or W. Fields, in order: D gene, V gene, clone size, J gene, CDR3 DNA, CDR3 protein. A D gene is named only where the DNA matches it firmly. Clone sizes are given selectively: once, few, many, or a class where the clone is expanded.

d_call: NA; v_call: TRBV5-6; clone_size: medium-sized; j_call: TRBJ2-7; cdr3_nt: TGTGCCAGCAGCTTTTCGGCCGTCTACGAGCAGTACTTC; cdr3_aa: CASSFSAVYEQYF
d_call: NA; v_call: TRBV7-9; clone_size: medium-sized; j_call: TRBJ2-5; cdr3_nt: TGTGCCAGCAGCTGGAAAGAGACCCAGTACTTC; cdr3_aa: CASSWKETQYF
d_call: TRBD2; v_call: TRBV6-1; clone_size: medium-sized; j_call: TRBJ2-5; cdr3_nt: TGTGCCAGCTCAGCGGGAGACGGGACCCAGTACTTC; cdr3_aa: CASSAGDGTQYF
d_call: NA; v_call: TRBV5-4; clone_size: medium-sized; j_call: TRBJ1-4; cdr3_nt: TGTGCCAGCAGCTTGGAGGGTGACGGGAGTAATGAAAAACTGTTTTTT; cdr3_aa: CASSLEGDGSNEKLFF
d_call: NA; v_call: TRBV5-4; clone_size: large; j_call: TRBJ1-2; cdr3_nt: TGTGCCAGCAGCACTGGGACGGCTAACTATGGCTACACCTTC; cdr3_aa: CASSTGTANYGYTF
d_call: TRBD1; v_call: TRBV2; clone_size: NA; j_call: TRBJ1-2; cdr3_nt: TGTGCCAGCCATATCCCTAGGGACAGGGGAAGTGGCTACACCTTC; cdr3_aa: CASHIPRDRGSGYTF
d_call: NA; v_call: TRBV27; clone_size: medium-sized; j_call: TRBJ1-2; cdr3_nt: TGTGCCAGCAGTTTTAAAGGGGTACTTTCGAGGGGCTACACCTTC; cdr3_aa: CASSFKGVLSRGYTF
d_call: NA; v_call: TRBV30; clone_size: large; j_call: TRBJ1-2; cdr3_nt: TGTGCCTGGAGTGTACGGACTTCCTATGGCTACACCTTC; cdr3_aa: CAWSVRTSYGYTF
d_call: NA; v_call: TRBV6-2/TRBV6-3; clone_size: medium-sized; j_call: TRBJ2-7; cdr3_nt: TGTGCCAGCAGTTTCGGGCTTATCTCCTACGAGCAGTACTTC; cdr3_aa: CASSFGLISYEQYF
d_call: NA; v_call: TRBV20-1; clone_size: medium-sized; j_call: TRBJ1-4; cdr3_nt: TGCAGTGCTAGAGATCGGACCCAGAGTTATGAAAAACTGTTTTTT; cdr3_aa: CSARDRTQSYEKLFF
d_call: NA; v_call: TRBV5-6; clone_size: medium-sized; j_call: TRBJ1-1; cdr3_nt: TGTGCCAGCAGTCGGAACACTGAAGCTTTCTTT; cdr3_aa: CASSRNTEAFF